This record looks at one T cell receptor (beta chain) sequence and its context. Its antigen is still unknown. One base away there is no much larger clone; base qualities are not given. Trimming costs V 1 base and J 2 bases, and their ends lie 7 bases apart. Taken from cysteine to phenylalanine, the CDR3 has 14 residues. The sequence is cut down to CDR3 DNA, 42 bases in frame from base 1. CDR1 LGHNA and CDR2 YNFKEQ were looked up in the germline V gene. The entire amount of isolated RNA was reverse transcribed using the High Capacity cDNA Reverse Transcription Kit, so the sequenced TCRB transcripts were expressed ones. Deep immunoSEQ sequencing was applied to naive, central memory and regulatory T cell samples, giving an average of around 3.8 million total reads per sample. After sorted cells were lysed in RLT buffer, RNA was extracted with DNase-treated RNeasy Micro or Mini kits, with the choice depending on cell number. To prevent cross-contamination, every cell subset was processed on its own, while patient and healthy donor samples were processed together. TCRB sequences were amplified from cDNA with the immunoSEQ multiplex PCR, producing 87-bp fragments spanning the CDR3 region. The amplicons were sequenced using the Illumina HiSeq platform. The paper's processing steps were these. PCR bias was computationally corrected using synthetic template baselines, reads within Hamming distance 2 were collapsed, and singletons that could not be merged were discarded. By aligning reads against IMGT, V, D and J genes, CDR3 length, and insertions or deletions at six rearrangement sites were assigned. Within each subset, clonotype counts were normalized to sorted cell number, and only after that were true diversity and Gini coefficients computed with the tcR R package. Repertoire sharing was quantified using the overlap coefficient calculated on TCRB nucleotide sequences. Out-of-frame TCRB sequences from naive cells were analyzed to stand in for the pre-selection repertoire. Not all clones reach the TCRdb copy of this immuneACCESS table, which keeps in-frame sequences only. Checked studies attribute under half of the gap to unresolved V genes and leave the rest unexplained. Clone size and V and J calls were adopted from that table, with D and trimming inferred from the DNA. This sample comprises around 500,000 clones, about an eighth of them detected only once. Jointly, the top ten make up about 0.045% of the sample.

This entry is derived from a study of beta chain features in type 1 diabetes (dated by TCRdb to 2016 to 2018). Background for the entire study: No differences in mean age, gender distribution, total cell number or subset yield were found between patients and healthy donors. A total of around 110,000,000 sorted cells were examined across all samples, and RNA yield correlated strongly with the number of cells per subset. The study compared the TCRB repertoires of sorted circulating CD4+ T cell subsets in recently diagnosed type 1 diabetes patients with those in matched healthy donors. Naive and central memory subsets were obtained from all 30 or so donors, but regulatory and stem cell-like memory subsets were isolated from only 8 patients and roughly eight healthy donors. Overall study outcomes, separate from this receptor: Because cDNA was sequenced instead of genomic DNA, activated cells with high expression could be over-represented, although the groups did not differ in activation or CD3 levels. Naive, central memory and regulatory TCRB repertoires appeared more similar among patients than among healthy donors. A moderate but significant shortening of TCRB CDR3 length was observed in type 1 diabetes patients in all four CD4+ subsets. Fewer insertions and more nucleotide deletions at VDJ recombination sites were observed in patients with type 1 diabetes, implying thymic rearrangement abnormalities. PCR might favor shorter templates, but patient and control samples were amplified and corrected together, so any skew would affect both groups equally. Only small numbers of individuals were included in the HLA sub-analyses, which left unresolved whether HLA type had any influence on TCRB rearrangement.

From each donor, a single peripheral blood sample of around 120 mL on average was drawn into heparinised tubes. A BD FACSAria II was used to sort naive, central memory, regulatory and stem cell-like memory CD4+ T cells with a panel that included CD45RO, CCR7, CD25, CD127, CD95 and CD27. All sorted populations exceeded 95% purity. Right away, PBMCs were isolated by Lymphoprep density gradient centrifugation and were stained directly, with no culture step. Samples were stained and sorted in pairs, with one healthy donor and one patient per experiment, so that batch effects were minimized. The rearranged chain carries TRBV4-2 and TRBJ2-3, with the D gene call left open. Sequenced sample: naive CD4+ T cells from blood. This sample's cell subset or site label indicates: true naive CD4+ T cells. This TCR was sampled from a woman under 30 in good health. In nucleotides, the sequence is TGTGCCAGCAGCCAAGGGGCCCTCACAGATACGCAGTATTTT. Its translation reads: CASSQGALTDTQYF.